Listed below are T cell receptor beta chains from one sample, sequenced in a study of chemoradiotherapy in HPV16-positive cancers. The repertoire was sequenced with immunoSEQ multiplex PCR; TCRdb's copy has only in-frame clones and lacks some. The repertoire holds thousands of clones, with roughly 90% as singletons. The sequencing here drew on tumor tissue, taken from a patient who underwent chemoradiotherapy. These receptors were taken from a human donor with HPV-associated anogenital cancer. CDR3s include the opening cysteine and the closing phenylalanine or tryptophan. D genes are given only for firm matches. For some rows the clone size is stated as once, few or many, or as a class when expanded; others skip it.

V,D,J,size,CDR3,DNA
TRBV6-6,NA,TRBJ2-7,NA,CASSSLGSSSYEQYF,TGTGCCAGCAGTTCTTTGGGATCGAGCTCCTACGAGCAGTACTTC
TRBV20-1,NA,TRBJ1-1,NA,CSARAVPGAFF,TGCAGTGCTAGGGCCGTTCCGGGGGCTTTCTTT
TRBV28,NA,TRBJ1-5,NA,CASSLRRVGEPQHF,TGTGCCAGCAGTTTACGTCGGGTAGGTGAGCCCCAGCATTTT
TRBV4-2,TRBD1,TRBJ2-6,NA,CASSQAGQGASGANVLTF,TGTGCCAGCAGCCAAGCCGGACAGGGGGCCTCTGGGGCCAACGTCCTGACTTTC
TRBV4-1,TRBD1,TRBJ1-1,NA,CASSQPDRLSTEAFF,TGCGCCAGCAGCCAACCGGACAGGTTGAGCACTGAAGCTTTCTTT
TRBV5-1,NA,TRBJ1-1,NA,CASSITGSDTEAFF,TGCGCCAGCAGCATAACAGGGAGCGACACTGAAGCTTTCTTT
TRBV2,NA,TRBJ1-5,NA,CASSENQGSQPQHF,TGTGCCAGCAGTGAAAACCAGGGATCTCAGCCCCAGCATTTT
TRBV7-9,NA,TRBJ1-1,NA,CASSLRGSPPFF,TGTGCCAGCAGCTTAAGGGGTAGCCCACCCTTCTTT
TRBV7-8,NA,TRBJ2-2,once,CASSWIRSGRGELFF,TGTGCCAGCAGCTGGATTAGATCAGGCCGCGGGGAGCTGTTTTTT
TRBV28,TRBD2,TRBJ2-1,NA,CASRVGTSGRGEQFF,TGTGCCAGCAGGGTCGGGACTAGCGGGAGGGGTGAGCAGTTCTTC
TRBV5-8,NA,TRBJ1-1,NA,CASSRLPLNTEAFF,TGTGCCAGCAGCCGGCTTCCCCTGAACACTGAAGCTTTCTTT
TRBV27,NA,TRBJ2-5,NA,CASSLSLWETQYF,TGTGCCAGCAGTTTATCACTCTGGGAGACCCAGTACTTC
TRBV6-7,TRBD1,TRBJ1-5,NA,CARLRDRDVNQPQHF,TGTGCCAGGCTCCGGGACAGGGATGTCAATCAGCCCCAGCATTTT
TRBV7-9,NA,TRBJ2-5,NA,CASGKGLDQETQYF,TGTGCCAGTGGGAAGGGGTTGGATCAAGAGACCCAGTACTTC
TRBV7-9,NA,TRBJ2-3,NA,CASSGQGVRTDTQYF,TGTGCCAGCAGCGGGCAGGGTGTAAGGACAGATACGCAGTATTTT
TRBV29-1,TRBD2,TRBJ2-3,NA,CSDLAGGTDTQYF,TGCAGCGACCTAGCGGGTGGCACAGATACGCAGTATTTT
TRBV25-1,NA,TRBJ2-4,NA,CATYSGVKNIQYF,TGTGCCACCTACTCGGGGGTCAAAAACATTCAGTACTTC
TRBV28,TRBD2,TRBJ2-5,NA,CASFGSGGAQETQYF,TGTGCCAGCTTCGGAAGCGGGGGGGCCCAAGAGACCCAGTACTTC
TRBV6-5,NA,TRBJ2-3,NA,CASSYQAPDTQYF,TGTGCCAGCAGTTACCAGGCCCCAGATACGCAGTATTTT
TRBV7-9,NA,TRBJ1-2,NA,CASSPPLVRTDGYTF,TGTGCCAGCAGCCCCCCCCTAGTACGGACTGATGGCTACACCTTC
TRBV28,TRBD2,TRBJ2-1,NA,CASSFSPGGENEQFF,TGTGCCAGCAGTTTTTCCCCGGGAGGGGAGAATGAGCAGTTCTTC
TRBV12-1,NA,TRBJ1-1,NA,CASRGMGQGQCGTEAFF,TGTGCCAGCAGGGGAATGGGACAGGGCCAGTGTGGAACTGAAGCTTTCTTT
TRBV5-1,TRBD1,TRBJ1-1,NA,CASSPRDRGRGGNTEAFF,TGCGCCAGCAGCCCAAGGGACAGGGGCCGCGGGGGGAACACTGAAGCTTTCTTT
TRBV19,NA,TRBJ1-2,NA,CASSPGRTNNYGYTF,TGTGCCAGTAGCCCGGGACGGACAAATAACTATGGCTACACCTTC
TRBV19,NA,TRBJ1-4,NA,CASSRAVREKLFF,TGTGCCAGTAGCCGCGCGGTCCGGGAAAAACTGTTTTTT
TRBV6-6,TRBD1,TRBJ1-5,once,CASSYLTGQGNQPQHF,TGTGCCAGCAGTTATTTAACCGGACAGGGCAATCAGCCCCAGCATTTT
TRBV12-5,NA,TRBJ1-2,NA,CASGLDLRVVAF,TGTGCTAGTGGTTTGGACTTACGGGTCGTAGCCTTC
TRBV2,TRBD2,TRBJ2-1,once,CASSESDGGFYNEQFF,TGTGCCAGCAGTGAATCGGACGGGGGGTTTTACAATGAGCAGTTCTTC
TRBV19,TRBD1,TRBJ1-5,NA,CASSDRGNQPQHF,TGTGCCAGTAGTGACAGGGGCAATCAGCCCCAGCATTTT
TRBV5-5,NA,TRBJ1-3,NA,CASSLEEDYSGNTIYF,TGTGCCAGCAGCTTGGAGGAGGACTACTCTGGAAACACCATATATTTT
TRBV7-2,NA,TRBJ1-5,once,CASSLEGFRNQPQHF,TGTGCCAGCAGCTTAGAAGGGTTTCGGAATCAGCCCCAGCATTTT
TRBV18,NA,TRBJ2-7,NA,CASSPGTGDEQYF,TGTGCCAGCTCTCCGGGCACAGGCGACGAGCAGTACTTC
TRBV6-1,NA,TRBJ1-1,once,CASSRDLGTEAFF,TGTGCCAGCAGTAGGGACTTAGGCACTGAAGCTTTCTTT
TRBV6-5,NA,TRBJ1-4,NA,CASAGSTNEKLFF,TGTGCTTCGGCGGGCTCCACTAATGAAAAACTGTTTTTT
TRBV4-2,TRBD2,TRBJ2-7,NA,CASSLEGSSGSGGSYEQYF,TGTGCCAGCAGCCTTGAAGGGTCTAGCGGGAGTGGCGGGTCCTACGAGCAGTACTTC
TRBV10-3,TRBD2,TRBJ2-5,once,CAISVLPSGRAGSLTQYF,TGTGCCATCAGTGTTCTGCCTAGCGGGAGGGCCGGTAGTCTGACCCAGTACTTC
TRBV18,NA,TRBJ1-2,NA,CASSPTIEYGYTF,TGTGCCAGCTCACCTACTATTGAGTATGGCTACACCTTC
TRBV19,NA,TRBJ1-1,NA,CASSIEAWTEAFF,TGTGCCAGTAGTATAGAGGCTTGGACTGAAGCTTTCTTT
TRBV4-2,NA,TRBJ1-2,NA,CASSQDQRLRNYGYTF,TGTGCCAGCAGCCAAGATCAAAGGTTAAGGAACTATGGCTACACCTTC
TRBV5-4,TRBD2,TRBJ2-3,NA,CASSPGGAVGTDTQYF,TGTGCCAGCAGCCCGGGGGGGGCTGTAGGCACAGATACGCAGTATTTT
TRBV7-2,NA,TRBJ2-1,NA,CASSKQAVANNEQFF,TGTGCCAGCAGCAAACAGGCCGTGGCGAACAATGAGCAGTTCTTC
TRBV2,NA,TRBJ1-1,NA,CASRADGWDTEAFF,TGTGCCAGCAGGGCTGACGGGTGGGACACTGAAGCTTTCTTT
TRBV2,TRBD1,TRBJ2-7,once,CASSVDRGLGEQYF,TGTGCCAGCAGTGTAGACAGGGGTTTAGGCGAGCAGTACTTC
TRBV12-5,TRBD1,TRBJ1-6,NA,CASGLDLTGFNSPLHF,TGTGCTAGTGGTTTGGACTTGACAGGGTTCAATTCACCCCTCCACTTT
TRBV30,NA,TRBJ1-1,NA,CAWNRVGTEAFF,TGTGCCTGGAACAGGGTGGGCACTGAAGCTTTCTTT
TRBV4-2,TRBD2,TRBJ2-3,NA,CASSQALAGDGTDTQYF,TGTGCCAGCAGCCAAGCTCTAGCGGGAGATGGGACGGATACGCAGTATTTT
TRBV9,TRBD2,TRBJ2-7,NA,CASSVGPSGRYEQYF,TGTGCCAGCAGCGTAGGGCCTAGCGGCCGCTACGAGCAGTACTTC
TRBV7-2,TRBD2,TRBJ2-1,NA,CASSSLAGVGEQFF,TGTGCCAGCAGCTCTTTAGCGGGAGTGGGTGAGCAGTTCTTC